These 2 T cell receptor beta chains were sequenced from one sample in a study of cytomegalovirus exposure and HLA in healthy donors. Use of 60 Vbeta and 13 Jbeta primers characterized the PCR. Profiled with immunoSEQ multiplex PCR; TCRdb holds only in-frame clones, not every one. The sample lists approximately 120,000 clones; roughly 71% were seen once. What was sequenced was PBMCs. Source of these receptors: a woman in her seventies in good health and CMV-seropositive.

The V gene is TRBV4-1, the J gene TRBJ1-2, with 10 bases matching TRBD1. The CDR3 length is 14 residues. V was clipped by 4 bases and J by 7 bases; unmatched bases: 6. Germline lookup yields CDR1 MGHRA and CDR2 YSYEKL. CDR3 sequence reads: CASSPGQGDTGYTF. The DNA of the CDR3 is TGCGCCAGCAGCCCTGGACAGGGGGATACTGGCTACACCTTC.

This sequence joins TRBV5-1 and TRBJ2-2, with a tentative D call TRBD1 (6 bases). Trimming removed 4 bases at V and 4 bases at J, with 14 bases between. The CDR3 runs to 15 residues. Germline CDR1 reads SGHRS; CDR2 reads YFSETQ. CDR3 coding DNA: TGCGCCAGCAGCCTCACTGACAGGACCACCGGGGAGCTGTTTTTT. It specifies CASSLTDRTTGELFF.